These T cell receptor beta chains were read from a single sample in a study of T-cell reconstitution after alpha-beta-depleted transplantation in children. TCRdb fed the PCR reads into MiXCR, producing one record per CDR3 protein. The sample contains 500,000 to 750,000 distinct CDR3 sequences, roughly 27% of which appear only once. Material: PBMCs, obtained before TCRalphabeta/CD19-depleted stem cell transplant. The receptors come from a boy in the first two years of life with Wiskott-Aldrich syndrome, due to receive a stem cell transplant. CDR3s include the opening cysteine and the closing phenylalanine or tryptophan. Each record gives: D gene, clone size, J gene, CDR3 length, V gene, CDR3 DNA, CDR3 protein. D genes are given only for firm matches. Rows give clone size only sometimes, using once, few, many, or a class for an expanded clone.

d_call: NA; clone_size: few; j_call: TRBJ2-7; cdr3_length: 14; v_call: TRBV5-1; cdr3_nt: TGCGCCAGCCACCCCCTAGCAGCAACCTACGAGCAGTACTTC; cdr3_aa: CASHPLAATYEQYF
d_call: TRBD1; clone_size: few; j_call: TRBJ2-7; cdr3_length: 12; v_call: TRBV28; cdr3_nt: TGTGCCAGCTGGGGACAGACCTACGAGCAGTACTTC; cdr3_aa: CASWGQTYEQYF
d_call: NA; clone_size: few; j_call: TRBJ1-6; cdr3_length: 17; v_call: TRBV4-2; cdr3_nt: TGTGCCAGCAGCCAAGATCCAGCAGGGTCTGTGGGTTCACCCCTCCACTTT; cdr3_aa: CASSQDPAGSVGSPLHF
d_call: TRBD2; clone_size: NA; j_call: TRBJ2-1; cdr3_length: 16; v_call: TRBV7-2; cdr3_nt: TGTGCCAGCAGCTTGGAGTCATCTAGCGGGAGAAATGAGCAGTTCTTC; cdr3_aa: CASSLESSSGRNEQFF
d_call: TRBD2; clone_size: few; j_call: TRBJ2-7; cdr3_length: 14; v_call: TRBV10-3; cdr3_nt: TGTGCCATCAGTGTAGTAGCGGGATTCTACGAGCAGTACTTC; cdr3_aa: CAISVVAGFYEQYF
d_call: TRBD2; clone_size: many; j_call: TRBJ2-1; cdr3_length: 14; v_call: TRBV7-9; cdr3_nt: TGTGCCAGCAGCTTACCAGCGGGAGGATTGGAGCAGTTCTTC; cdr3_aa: CASSLPAGGLEQFF
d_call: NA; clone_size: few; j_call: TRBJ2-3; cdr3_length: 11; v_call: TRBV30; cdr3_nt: TGTGCCTGGACGGACTTAGATACGCAGTATTTT; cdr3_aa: CAWTDLDTQYF
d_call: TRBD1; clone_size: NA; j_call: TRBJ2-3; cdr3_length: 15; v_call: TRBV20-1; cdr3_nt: TGCAGTGCAAACAAGTTGGGACAGGACACAGATACGCAGTATTTT; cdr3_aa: CSANKLGQDTDTQYF
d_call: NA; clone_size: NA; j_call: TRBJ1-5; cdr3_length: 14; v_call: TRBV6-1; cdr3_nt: TGTGCCAGCAGTGACAGGCTTAGCAATCAGCCCCAGCATTTT; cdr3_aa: CASSDRLSNQPQHF
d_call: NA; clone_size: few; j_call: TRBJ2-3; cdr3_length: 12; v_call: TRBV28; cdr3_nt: TGTGCCAGCAGTGTAACCGACGATACGCAGTATTTT; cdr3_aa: CASSVTDDTQYF
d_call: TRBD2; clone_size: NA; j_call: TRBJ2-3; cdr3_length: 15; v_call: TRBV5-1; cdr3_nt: TGCGCCAGCAGTCGACTAGCGGGATACACAGATACGCAGTATTTT; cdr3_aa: CASSRLAGYTDTQYF
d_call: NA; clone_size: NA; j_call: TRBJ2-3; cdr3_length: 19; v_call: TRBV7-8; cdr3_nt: TGTGCCAGCAGCGGGGGACGGGAGATGAGGAGCGGTAGCACAGATACGCAGTATTTT; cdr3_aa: CASSGGREMRSGSTDTQYF
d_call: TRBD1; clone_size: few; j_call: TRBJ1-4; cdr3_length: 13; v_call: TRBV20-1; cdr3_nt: TGCAGTGCTAGCAGGGGGCGTTGGGAAAAACTGTTTTTT; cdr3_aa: CSASRGRWEKLFF
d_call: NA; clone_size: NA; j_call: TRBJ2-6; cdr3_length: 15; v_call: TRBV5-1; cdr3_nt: TGCGCCAGCAGCTTTTCTCAGACTGGGGCCAACGTCCTGACTTTC; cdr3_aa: CASSFSQTGANVLTF
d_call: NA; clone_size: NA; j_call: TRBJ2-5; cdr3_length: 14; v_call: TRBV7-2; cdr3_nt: TGTGCCAGCAGCTTATTCCCGGATGAGGATGAGCAGTACTTC; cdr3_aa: CASSLFPDEDEQYF
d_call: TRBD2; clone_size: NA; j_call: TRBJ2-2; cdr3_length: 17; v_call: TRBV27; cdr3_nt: TGTGCCAGCAGTTTATCGACTTCGGGAGGGGGCACCGGGGAGCTGTTTTTT; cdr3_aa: CASSLSTSGGGTGELFF
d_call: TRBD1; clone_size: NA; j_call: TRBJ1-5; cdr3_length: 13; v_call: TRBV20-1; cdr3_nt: TGCAGTGCGAGGACAGGGCGAAATCAGCCCCAGCATTTT; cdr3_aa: CSARTGRNQPQHF
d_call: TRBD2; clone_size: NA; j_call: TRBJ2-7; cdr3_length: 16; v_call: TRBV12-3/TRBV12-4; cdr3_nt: TGTGCCAGCAGTCCTGGGACTAGCGGGGCCTCCTACGAGCAGTACTTC; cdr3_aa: CASSPGTSGASYEQYF
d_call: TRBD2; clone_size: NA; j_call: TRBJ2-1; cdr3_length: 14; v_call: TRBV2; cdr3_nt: TGTGCCAGCACCGGACTAGCGCTCTACAATGAGCAGTTCTTC; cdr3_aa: CASTGLALYNEQFF
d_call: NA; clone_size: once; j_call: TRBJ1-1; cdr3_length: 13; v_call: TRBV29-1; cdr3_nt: TGCAGCGTTGAACAGGCGATTAACACTGAAGCTTTCTTT; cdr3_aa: CSVEQAINTEAFF
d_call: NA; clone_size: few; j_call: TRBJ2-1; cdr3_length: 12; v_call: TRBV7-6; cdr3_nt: TGTGCCAGCAGCCTTCAATTGGGTGAGCAGTTCTTC; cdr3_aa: CASSLQLGEQFF
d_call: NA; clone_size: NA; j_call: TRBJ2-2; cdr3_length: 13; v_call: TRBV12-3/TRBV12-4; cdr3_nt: TGTGCCAGCAGTTTGATAATGACCGGGGAGCTGTTTTTT; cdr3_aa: CASSLIMTGELFF
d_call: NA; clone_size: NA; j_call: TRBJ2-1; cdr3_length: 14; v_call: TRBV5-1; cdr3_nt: TGCGCCAGCAGCTTCAGGAGGTCCTACAATGAGCAGTTCTTC; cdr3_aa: CASSFRRSYNEQFF
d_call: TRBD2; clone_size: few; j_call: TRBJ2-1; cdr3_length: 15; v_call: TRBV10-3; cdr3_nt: TGTGCCTCGGGGGCTAGCGGGAGCTCCTACAATGAGCAGTTCTTC; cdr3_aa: CASGASGSSYNEQFF
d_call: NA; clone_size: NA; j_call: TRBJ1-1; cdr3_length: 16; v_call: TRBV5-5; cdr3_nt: TGTGCCAGCATCATACGGGGGGGCGACACCTACACTGAAGCTTTCTTT; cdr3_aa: CASIIRGGDTYTEAFF
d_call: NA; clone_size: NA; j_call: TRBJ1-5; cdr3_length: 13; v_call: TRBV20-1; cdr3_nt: TGCAGTGCTCCTCGGGGACTCAATCAGCCCCAGCATTTT; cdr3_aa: CSAPRGLNQPQHF
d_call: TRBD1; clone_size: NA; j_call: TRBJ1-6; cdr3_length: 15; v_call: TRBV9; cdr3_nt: TGTGCCAGCAGTTCGACAGGGGGCTTTAATTCACCCCTCCACTTT; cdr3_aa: CASSSTGGFNSPLHF